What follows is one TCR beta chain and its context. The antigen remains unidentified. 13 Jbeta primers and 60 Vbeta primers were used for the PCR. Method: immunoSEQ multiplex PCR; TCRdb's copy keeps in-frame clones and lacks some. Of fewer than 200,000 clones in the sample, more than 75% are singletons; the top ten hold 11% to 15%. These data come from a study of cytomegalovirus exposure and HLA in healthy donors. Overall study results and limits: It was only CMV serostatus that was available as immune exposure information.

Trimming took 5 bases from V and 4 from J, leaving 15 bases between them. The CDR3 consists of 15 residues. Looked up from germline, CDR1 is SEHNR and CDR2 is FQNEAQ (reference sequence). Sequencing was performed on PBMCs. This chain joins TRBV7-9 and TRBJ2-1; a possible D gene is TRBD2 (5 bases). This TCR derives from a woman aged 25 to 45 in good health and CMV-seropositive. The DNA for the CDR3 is TGTGCCAGCAGCGGGAGTATGCTAGCTTACAATGAGCAGTTCTTC. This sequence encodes CASSGSMLAYNEQFF.